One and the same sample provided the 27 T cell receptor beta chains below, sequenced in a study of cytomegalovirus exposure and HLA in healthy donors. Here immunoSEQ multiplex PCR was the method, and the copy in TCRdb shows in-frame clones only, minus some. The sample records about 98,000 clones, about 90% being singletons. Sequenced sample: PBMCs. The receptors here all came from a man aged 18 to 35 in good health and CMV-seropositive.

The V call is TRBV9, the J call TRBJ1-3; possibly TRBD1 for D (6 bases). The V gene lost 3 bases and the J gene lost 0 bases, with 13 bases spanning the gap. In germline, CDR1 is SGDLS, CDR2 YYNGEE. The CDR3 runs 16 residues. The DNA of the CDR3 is TGTGCCAGCAGCGCTTACAGGGTTAGCTCTGGAAACACCATATATTTT. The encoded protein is CASSAYRVSSGNTIYF.

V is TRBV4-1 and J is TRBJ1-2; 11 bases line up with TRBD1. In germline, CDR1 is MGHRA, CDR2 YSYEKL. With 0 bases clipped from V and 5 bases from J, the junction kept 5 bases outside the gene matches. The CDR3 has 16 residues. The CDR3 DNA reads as TGCGCCAGCAGCCAAGATGGGGGACAGGGGGTTTATGGCTACACCTTC. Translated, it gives CASSQDGGQGVYGYTF.

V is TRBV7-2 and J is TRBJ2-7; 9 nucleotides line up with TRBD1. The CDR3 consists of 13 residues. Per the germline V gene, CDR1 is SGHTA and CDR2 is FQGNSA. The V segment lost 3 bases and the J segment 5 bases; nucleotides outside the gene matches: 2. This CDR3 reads CASSFRTGDEQYF. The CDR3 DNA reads TGTGCCAGCAGCTTTAGGACAGGGGACGAGCAGTACTTC.

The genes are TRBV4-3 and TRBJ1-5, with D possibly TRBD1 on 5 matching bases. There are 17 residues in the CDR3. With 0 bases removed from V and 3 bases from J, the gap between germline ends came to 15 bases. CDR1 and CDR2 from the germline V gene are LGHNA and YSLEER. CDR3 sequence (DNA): TGCGCCAGCAGCCAAGATTGGCAGGGTATCAACAATCAGCCCCAGCATTTT. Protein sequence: CASSQDWQGINNQPQHF.

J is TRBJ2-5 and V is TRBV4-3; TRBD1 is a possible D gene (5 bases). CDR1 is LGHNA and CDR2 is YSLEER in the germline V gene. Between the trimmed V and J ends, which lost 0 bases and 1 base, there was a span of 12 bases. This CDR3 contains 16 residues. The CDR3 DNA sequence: TGCGCCAGCAGCCAAGACGGGCAGGGAACCCAAGAGACCCAGTACTTC. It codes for CASSQDGQGTQETQYF.

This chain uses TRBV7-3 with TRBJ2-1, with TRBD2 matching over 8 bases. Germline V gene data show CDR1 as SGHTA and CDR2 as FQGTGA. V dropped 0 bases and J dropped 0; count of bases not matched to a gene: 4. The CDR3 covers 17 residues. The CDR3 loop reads CASSLTVTSASYNEQFF. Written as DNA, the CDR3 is TGTGCCAGCAGCTTAACTGTGACTAGCGCCTCCTACAATGAGCAGTTCTTC.

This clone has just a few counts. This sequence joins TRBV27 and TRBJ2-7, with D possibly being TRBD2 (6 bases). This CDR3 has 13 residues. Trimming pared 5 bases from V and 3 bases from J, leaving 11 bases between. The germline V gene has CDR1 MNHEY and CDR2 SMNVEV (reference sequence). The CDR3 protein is CASSHRRGYEQYF. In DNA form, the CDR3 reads TGTGCCAGCAGTCATCGGCGGGGCTACGAGCAGTACTTC.

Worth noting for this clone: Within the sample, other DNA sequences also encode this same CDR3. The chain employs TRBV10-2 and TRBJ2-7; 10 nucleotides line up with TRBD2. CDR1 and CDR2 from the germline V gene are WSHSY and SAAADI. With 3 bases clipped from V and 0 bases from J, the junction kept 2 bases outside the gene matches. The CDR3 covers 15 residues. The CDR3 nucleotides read TGCGCCAGCAGTGACTCTAGCGGGAGCTCCTACGAGCAGTACTTC. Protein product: CASSDSSGSSYEQYF.

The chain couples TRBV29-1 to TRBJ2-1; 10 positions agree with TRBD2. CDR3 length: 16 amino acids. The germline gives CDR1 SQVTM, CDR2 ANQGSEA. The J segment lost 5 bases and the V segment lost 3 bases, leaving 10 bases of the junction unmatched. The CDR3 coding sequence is TGCAGCGTTGAGGGCTATTTCGGACTAGCGGACAATGAGCAGTTCTTC. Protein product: CSVEGYFGLADNEQFF.

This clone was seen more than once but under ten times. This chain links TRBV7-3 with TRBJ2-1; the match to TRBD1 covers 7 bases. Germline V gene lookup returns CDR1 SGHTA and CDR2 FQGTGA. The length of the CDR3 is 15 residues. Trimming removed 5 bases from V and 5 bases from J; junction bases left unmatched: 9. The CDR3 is CASSPPPGGNNEQFF. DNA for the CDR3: TGTGCCAGCAGCCCCCCTCCAGGGGGTAACAATGAGCAGTTCTTC.

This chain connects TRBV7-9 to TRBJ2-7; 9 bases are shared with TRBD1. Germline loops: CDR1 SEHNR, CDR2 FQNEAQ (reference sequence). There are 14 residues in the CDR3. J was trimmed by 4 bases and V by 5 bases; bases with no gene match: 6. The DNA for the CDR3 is TGTGCCAGCAGCGCCCGACAGGGGGGATACGAGCAGTACTTC. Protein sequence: CASSARQGGYEQYF.

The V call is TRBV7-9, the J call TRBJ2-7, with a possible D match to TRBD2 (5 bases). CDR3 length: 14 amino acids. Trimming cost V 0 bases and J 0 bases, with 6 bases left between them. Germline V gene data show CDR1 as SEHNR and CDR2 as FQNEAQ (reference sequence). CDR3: CASSLAGNSYEQYF. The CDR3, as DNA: TGTGCCAGCAGCTTAGCCGGGAACTCCTACGAGCAGTACTTC. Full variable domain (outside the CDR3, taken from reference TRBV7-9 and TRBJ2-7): DTGVSQNPRHKITKRGQNVTFRCDPISEHNRLYWYRQTLGQGPEFLTYFQNEAQLEKSRLLSDRFSAERPKGSFSTLEIQRTEQGDSAMYLCASSLAGNSYEQYFGPGTRLTVT.

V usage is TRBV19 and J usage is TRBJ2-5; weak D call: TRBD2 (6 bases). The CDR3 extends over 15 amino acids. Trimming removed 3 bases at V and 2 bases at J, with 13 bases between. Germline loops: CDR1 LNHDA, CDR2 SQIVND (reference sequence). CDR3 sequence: CASSIRGVGQETQYF. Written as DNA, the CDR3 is TGTGCCAGTAGTATTCGCGGGGTCGGGCAAGAGACCCAGTACTTC.

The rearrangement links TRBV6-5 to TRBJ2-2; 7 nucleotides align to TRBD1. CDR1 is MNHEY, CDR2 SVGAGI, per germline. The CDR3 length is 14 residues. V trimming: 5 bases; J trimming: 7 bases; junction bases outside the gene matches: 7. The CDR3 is CASSQQGLSGELFF. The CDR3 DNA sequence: TGTGCCAGCAGTCAACAGGGGTTGAGCGGGGAGCTGTTTTTT.

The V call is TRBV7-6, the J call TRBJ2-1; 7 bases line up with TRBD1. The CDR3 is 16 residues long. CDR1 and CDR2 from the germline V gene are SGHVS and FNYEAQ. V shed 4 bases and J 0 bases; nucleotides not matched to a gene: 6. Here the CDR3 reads CASSSRQGISYNEQFF. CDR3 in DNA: TGTGCCAGCAGCTCACGACAGGGTATCTCCTACAATGAGCAGTTCTTC.

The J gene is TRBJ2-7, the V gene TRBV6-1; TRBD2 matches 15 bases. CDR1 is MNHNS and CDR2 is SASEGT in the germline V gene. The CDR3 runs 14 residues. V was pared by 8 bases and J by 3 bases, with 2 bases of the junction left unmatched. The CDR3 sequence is CASPGLAGGYEQYF. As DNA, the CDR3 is TGTGCCAGCCCGGGACTAGCGGGGGGCTACGAGCAGTACTTC.

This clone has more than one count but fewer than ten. CDR3 bases: TGCGCCAGCAGCATCACAGGGGGAAATCAGCCCCAGCATTTT. Translating gives CASSITGGNQPQHF. V and J are TRBV5-1 and TRBJ1-5; 8 positions match TRBD1. CDR1 and CDR2 from the germline V gene are SGHRS and YFSETQ. This CDR3 spans 14 amino acids. Trimming took 4 bases from V and 4 from J; bases not matched to a gene: 4.

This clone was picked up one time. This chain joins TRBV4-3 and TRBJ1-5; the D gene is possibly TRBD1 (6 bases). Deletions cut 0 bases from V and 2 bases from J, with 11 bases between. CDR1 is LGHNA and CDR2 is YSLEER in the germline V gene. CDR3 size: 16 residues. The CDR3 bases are TGCGCCAGCAGCCAAGATCGGGCAGGGGGCAATCAGCCCCAGCATTTT. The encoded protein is CASSQDRAGGNQPQHF.

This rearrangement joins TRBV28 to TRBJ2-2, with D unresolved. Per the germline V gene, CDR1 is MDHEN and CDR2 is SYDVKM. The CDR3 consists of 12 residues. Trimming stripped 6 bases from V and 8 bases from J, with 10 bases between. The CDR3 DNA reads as TGTGCCAGCAGAGTTGGCTCTGGGGAGCTGTTTTTT. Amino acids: CASRVGSGELFF.

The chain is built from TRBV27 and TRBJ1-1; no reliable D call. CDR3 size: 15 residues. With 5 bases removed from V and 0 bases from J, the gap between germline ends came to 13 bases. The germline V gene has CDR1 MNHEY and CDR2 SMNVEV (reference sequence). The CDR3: CASSPAVSMNTEAFF. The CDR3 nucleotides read TGTGCCAGCAGTCCGGCGGTTTCGATGAACACTGAAGCTTTCTTT.

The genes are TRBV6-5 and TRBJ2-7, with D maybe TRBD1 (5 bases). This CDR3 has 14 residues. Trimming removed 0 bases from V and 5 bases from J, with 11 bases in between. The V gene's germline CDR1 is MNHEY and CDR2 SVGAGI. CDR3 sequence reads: CASSYSHRSDEQYF. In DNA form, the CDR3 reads TGTGCCAGCAGTTACTCACACAGGTCCGACGAGCAGTACTTC.

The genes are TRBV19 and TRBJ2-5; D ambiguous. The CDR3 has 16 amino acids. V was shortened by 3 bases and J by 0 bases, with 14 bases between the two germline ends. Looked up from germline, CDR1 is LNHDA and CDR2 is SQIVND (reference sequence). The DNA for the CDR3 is TGTGCCAGTAGTATGCTTGCGGAACCTTACCAAGAGACCCAGTACTTC. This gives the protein CASSMLAEPYQETQYF. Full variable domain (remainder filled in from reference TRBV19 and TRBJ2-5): DGGITQSPKYLFRKEGQNVTLSCEQNLNHDAMYWYRQDPGQGLRLIYYSQIVNDFQKGDIAEGYSVSREKKESFPLTVTSAQKNPTAFYLCASSMLAEPYQETQYFGPGTRLLVL.

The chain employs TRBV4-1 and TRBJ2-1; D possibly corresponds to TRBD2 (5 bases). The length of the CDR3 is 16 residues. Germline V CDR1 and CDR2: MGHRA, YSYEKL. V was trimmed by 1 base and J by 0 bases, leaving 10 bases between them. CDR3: CASSQVQRSSYNEQFF. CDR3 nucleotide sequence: TGCGCCAGCAGCCAAGTTCAGCGGAGCTCCTACAATGAGCAGTTCTTC.

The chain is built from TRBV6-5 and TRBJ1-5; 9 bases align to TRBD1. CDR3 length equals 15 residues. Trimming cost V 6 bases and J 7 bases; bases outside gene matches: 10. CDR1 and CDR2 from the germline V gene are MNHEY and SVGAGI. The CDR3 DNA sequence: TGTGCCAGCAGATCGGGACAGGGCGGGGGCCAGCCCCAGCATTTT. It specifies CASRSGQGGGQPQHF.

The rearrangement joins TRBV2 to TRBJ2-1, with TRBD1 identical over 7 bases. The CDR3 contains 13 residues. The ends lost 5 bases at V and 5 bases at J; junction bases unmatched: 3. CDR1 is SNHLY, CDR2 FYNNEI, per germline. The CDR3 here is CASSRDRDNEQFF. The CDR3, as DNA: TGTGCCAGCAGTCGGGACAGAGACAATGAGCAGTTCTTC.

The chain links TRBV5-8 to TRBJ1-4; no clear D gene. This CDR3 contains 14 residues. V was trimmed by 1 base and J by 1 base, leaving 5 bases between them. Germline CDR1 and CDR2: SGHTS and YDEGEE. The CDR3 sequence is CASSLSGTNEKLFF. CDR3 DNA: TGTGCCAGCAGCTTGAGCGGAACTAATGAAAAACTGTTTTTT. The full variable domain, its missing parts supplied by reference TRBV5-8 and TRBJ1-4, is EAGVTQSPTHLIKTRGQQATLRCSPISGHTSVYWYQQALGLGLQFLLWYDEGEERNRGNFPPRFSGRQFPNYSSELNVNALELEDSALYLCASSLSGTNEKLFFGSGTQLSVL.

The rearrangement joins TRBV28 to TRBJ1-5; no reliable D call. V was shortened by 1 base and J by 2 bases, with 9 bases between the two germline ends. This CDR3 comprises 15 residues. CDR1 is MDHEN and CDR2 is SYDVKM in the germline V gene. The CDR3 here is CASSLFRGGNQPQHF. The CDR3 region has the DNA TGTGCCAGCAGTTTATTCCGGGGTGGCAATCAGCCCCAGCATTTT. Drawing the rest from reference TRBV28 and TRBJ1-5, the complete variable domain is DVKVTQSSRYLVKRTGEKVFLECVQDMDHENMFWYRQDPGLGLRLIYFSYDVKMKEKGDIPEGYSVSREKKERFSLILESASTNQTSMYLCASSLFRGGNQPQHFGDGTRLSIL.